Here is one TCR beta chain with its context. Sequenced by immunoSEQ multiplex PCR; TCRdb stores in-frame clones only, minus some. The data show about 310,000 clones, with roughly 86% seen just once and 1% to 1.5% held by the top ten. The sample originates from a study of blood T cell repertoires in COVID-19. Trimming left V 5 bases short and J 0 bases short, with 8 bases between. This CDR3 is 14 amino acids long. Germline CDR1 and CDR2: MGHRA and YSYEKL. This chain links TRBV4-1 with TRBJ1-5; D is uncertain. This TCR was sampled from a man aged 65 to 85 with acute or convalescent COVID-19. Sequenced material: peripheral blood. The CDR3, as DNA: TGCGCCAGCAGCTCGCAGTATAGCAATCAGCCCCAGCATTTT. Translated: CASSSQYSNQPQHF.